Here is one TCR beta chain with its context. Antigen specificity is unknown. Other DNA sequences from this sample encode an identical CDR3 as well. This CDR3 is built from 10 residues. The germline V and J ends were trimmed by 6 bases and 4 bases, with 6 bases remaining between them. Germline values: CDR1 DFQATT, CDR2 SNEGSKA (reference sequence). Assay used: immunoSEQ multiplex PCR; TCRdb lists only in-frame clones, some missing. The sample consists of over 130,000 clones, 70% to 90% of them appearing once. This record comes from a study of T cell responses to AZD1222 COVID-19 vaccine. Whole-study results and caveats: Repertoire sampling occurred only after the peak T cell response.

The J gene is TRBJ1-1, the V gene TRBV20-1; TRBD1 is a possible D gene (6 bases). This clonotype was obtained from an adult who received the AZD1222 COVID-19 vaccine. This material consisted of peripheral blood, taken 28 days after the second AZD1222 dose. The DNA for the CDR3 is TGCAGTGCCAGGGGCACTGAAGCTTTCTTT. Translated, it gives CSARGTEAFF.